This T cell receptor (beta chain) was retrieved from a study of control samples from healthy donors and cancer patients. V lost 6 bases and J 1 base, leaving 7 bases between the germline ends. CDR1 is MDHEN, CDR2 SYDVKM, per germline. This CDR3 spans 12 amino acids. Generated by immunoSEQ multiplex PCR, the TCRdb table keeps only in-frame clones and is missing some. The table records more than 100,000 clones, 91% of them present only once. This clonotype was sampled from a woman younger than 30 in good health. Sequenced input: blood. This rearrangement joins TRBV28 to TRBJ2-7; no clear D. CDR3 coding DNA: TGTGCCAGCAGCCCGTCGTCCTACGAGCAGTACTTC. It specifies CASSPSSYEQYF.